Below, 4 T cell receptor beta chains from the same sample are listed, as sequenced in a study of cytomegalovirus exposure and HLA in healthy donors. PCR primers comprised 60 Vbeta and 13 Jbeta primers. TCRdb's table, derived via immunoSEQ multiplex PCR, lists solely in-frame clones and lacks some. This table holds some 120,000 clones, roughly 78% found once. Input material: PBMCs. The origin of the receptors is a man aged 25 to 40 in good health and CMV-seropositive.

The V gene is TRBV7-9, the J gene TRBJ1-2; unclear D gene. V was trimmed by 6 bases and J by 7 bases, leaving 12 bases between them. The CDR3 loop spans 12 amino acids. Germline V gene lookup returns CDR1 SEHNR and CDR2 FQNEAQ (reference sequence). The CDR3 spells CASSPDAGGYTF. Here the CDR3 DNA reads TGTGCCAGCAGTCCTGACGCGGGTGGCTACACCTTC.

V gene TRBV2 combines with J gene TRBJ2-5; the D gene is possibly TRBD1 (6 bases). The CDR3 extends over 19 amino acids. Trimming took off 8 bases at V and 3 bases at J, with 31 bases between the two ends. From germline, CDR1 is SNHLY and CDR2 FYNNEI. CDR3 region: CASSLGPLDRLEGEETQYF. In DNA, the CDR3 is TGTGCCAGCTCACTTGGCCCCCTCGACAGGCTCGAGGGGGAAGAGACCCAGTACTTC.

The genes are TRBV2 and TRBJ2-5, with a weak D call TRBD2 (5 bases). The CDR3 is made up of 12 amino acids. Per the germline V gene, CDR1 is SNHLY and CDR2 is FYNNEI. V was pared by 6 bases and J by 1 base, with 6 bases between. CDR3 coding DNA: TGTGCCAGCAGAGGACTCCAAGAGACCCAGTACTTC. It codes for CASRGLQETQYF.

The chain recombines TRBV7-9 with TRBJ1-2; D unclear. CDR1 is SEHNR and CDR2 is FQNEAQ in the germline V gene (reference sequence). Trimming removed 0 bases at V and 7 bases at J, with 6 bases between. The CDR3 extends over 12 amino acids. The CDR3 coding sequence is TGTGCCAGCAGCTTAGCGGCAGGTGGCTACACCTTC. This gives the protein CASSLAAGGYTF.